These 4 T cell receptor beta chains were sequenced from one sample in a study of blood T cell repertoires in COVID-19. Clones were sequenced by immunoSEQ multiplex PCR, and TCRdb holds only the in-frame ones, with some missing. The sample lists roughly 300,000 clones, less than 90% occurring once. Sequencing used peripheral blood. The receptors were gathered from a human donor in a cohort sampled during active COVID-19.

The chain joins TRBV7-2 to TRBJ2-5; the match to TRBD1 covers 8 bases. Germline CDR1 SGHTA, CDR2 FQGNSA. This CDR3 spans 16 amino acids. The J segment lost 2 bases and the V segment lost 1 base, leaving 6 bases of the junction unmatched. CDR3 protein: CASSLGWTGKQETQYF. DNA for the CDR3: TGTGCCAGCAGCTTAGGCTGGACAGGGAAACAAGAGACCCAGTACTTC.

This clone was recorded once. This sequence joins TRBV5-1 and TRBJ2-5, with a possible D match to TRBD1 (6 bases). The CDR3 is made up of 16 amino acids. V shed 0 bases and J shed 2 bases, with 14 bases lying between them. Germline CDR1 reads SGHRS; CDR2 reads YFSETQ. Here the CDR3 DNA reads TGCGCCAGCAGCTTGGTAGGCAGGGGAGATCAAGAGACCCAGTACTTC. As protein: CASSLVGRGDQETQYF.

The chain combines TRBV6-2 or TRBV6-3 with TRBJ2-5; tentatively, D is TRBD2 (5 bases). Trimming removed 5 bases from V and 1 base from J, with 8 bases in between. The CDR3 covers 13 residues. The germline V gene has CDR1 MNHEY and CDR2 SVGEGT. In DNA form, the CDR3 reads TGTGCCAGCAGTGGGCTAGCCCAAGAGACCCAGTACTTC. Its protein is CASSGLAQETQYF.

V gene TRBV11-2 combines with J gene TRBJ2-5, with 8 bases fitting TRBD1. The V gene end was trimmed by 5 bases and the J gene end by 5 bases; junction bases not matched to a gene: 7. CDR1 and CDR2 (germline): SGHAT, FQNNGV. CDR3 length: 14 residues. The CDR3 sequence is CASSRTGPWETQYF. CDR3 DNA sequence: TGTGCCAGCAGCCGGACAGGGCCTTGGGAGACCCAGTACTTC.